These T cell receptor beta chains were read from a single sample in a study of shared clonotypes between healthy human individuals. Method: immunoSEQ multiplex PCR; TCRdb's copy keeps in-frame clones and lacks some. The table records roughly 2.4 million clones, approximately 96% of them present only once. Material: naive CD4+ T cells sorted from blood. Source of these receptors: a man between 18 and 29 years old in good health. Both conserved end residues are part of each CDR3. A D gene is named only where the DNA matches it firmly.

V gene,J gene,D gene,CDR3 protein,CDR3 DNA
TRBV29-1,TRBJ1-2,-,CSGTSADTGSYGYTF,TGCAGCGGCACGTCTGCCGATACAGGGTCCTATGGCTACACCTTC
TRBV6-6,TRBJ1-1,TRBD1,CASSYHDRDTEAFF,TGTGCCAGCAGCTACCATGACAGGGACACTGAAGCTTTCTTT
TRBV10-3,TRBJ1-4,-,CAIRRTSATNEKLFF,TGTGCCATCAGGAGGACATCTGCAACTAATGAAAAACTGTTTTTT
TRBV5-1,TRBJ2-7,TRBD2,CASSLGREHTYEQYF,TGCGCCAGCTCCCTAGGGCGGGAGCACACCTACGAGCAGTACTTC
TRBV7-2,TRBJ2-1,-,CASSLPINYNEQFF,TGTGCCAGCAGCTTACCAATAAACTACAATGAGCAGTTCTTC
TRBV2,TRBJ2-5,TRBD2,CASSGLAGQQETQYF,TGTGCCAGCAGTGGACTAGCGGGCCAGCAAGAGACCCAGTACTTC
TRBV5-1,TRBJ2-7,TRBD1,CASSGTGPYEQYF,TGCGCCAGCAGCGGGACAGGGCCCTACGAGCAGTACTTC
TRBV7-6,TRBJ2-3,TRBD2,CASSPTSGGFQMSTQYF,TGTGCCAGCAGCCCGACTAGCGGGGGTTTCCAAATGTCTACGCAGTATTTT
TRBV10-3,TRBJ2-2,TRBD2,CAISERTSGVTGELFF,TGTGCCATCAGTGAACGGACTAGCGGGGTAACCGGGGAGCTGTTTTTT
TRBV25-1,TRBJ1-4,TRBD1,CASSELGQGSNEKLFF,TGTGCCAGCAGTGAACTGGGACAGGGATCTAATGAAAAACTGTTTTTT
TRBV5-1,TRBJ2-3,-,CASRTPLGVDIIADTQYF,TGCGCCAGCAGAACTCCCCTCGGAGTAGACATTATTGCAGATACGCAGTATTTT
TRBV6-5,TRBJ1-1,-,CASRRLEAFF,TGTGCCAGCAGAAGACTTGAAGCTTTCTTT
TRBV18,TRBJ2-7,-,CASSPPWQGKDEQYF,TGTGCCAGCTCACCACCCTGGCAGGGAAAGGACGAGCAGTACTTC
TRBV27,TRBJ2-7,TRBD1,CASSLKPGQPYEQYF,TGTGCCAGCAGTTTGAAACCGGGACAGCCTTACGAGCAGTACTTC
TRBV27,TRBJ2-1,TRBD2,CASSLSTLAGFEQFF,TGTGCCAGCAGTTTATCCACGCTAGCGGGATTTGAGCAGTTCTTC
TRBV25-1,TRBJ1-5,-,CASSGHLSNQPQHF,TGTGCCAGCAGTGGACACCTTAGCAATCAGCCCCAGCATTTT